This T cell receptor (beta chain) was obtained from a study of blood T cell repertoires in COVID-19. Clones were read by immunoSEQ multiplex PCR, and TCRdb kept only the in-frame ones, dropping some. The sample contains around 150,000 clones, around 83% of which appear only once. The germline V and J ends were trimmed by 3 bases and 5 bases, with 13 bases remaining between them. This CDR3 has 14 amino acids. Germline V CDR1 and CDR2: MNHEY, SMNVEV (reference sequence). The genes are TRBV27 and TRBJ1-1; D call uncertain. Sample: peripheral blood. This TCR was recovered from a woman aged 55-69 years with COVID-19, enrolled during active disease. CDR3 loop: CASSFRAPGTEAFF. The CDR3 coding sequence is TGTGCCAGCAGTTTTCGGGCCCCGGGGACTGAAGCTTTCTTT.